Listed here are 3 T cell receptor beta chains from one sample, sequenced in a study of T cells after yellow fever vaccination. Each CDR3 protein gets one entry after TCRdb re-called the 5' RACE reads with MiXCR. In the table there are 160,000 or so distinct CDR3 sequences, about 7% of which are singletons. This sample comprised CD4+ T cells sorted from PBMCs, obtained less than 6 days after the first yellow fever vaccination. The receptors derive from a man younger than 30 who received the YFV17D yellow fever vaccine.

This clonotype was recorded many times. The chain uses TRBV12-3 or TRBV12-4 and TRBJ2-5; TRBD1 aligns across 9 bases. Trimming removed 6 bases from V and 3 bases from J; junction bases left unmatched: 8. The CDR3 runs to 15 residues. The CDR3 DNA follows: TGTGCCAGCAGGTACAGGGGGCTCGTGGAAGAGACCCAGTACTTC. As protein: CASRYRGLVEETQYF.

Many counts were recorded for this clonotype. The gene calls are TRBV7-2 and TRBJ2-1, with TRBD2 matching 9 bases. The V and J ends lost 5 bases and 3 bases, in that order; junction bases with no gene match: 5. The germline gives CDR1 SGHTA, CDR2 FQGNSA. The CDR3 totals 15 residues. CDR3 DNA sequence: TGTGCCAGCAGCGTTAGCGGGGGAATCTACAATGAGCAGTTCTTC. Translation: CASSVSGGIYNEQFF.

This clonotype was observed many times. The CDR3 DNA follows: TGTGCCAGCAGCCGGTTACAGGGGAGTGCCACTGAAGCTTTCTTT. It encodes CASSRLQGSATEAFF. This chain uses TRBV6-5 with TRBJ1-1; 7 nucleotides match TRBD1. Germline CDR1 MNHEY, CDR2 SVGAGI. V trimming: 6 bases; J trimming: 4 bases; junction bases outside the gene matches: 11. The CDR3 is 15 residues long.